A single T cell receptor beta chain is shown here with its context. Its antigen is not identified. This sample was included in a study of CD8+CD57+ T cells in acquired aplastic anemia. Study-wide background: Mean yield of DNA from sorted CD4+ and CD8+ cells was around 3 ug. Overall study findings and caveats: Roughly 27 sequences, all CD8+ CDR3, were shared between patients and controls.

For sequencing, patients were chosen who had shown expansion of CD8+CD57+ cells by flow cytometry. Prior therapy had not been administered to any patient at the time of blood sampling. The germline V and J ends were trimmed by 1 base and 5 bases, with 9 bases remaining between them. Per germline, CDR1 LNHNV and CDR2 YYDKDF (reference sequence). The CDR3 loop spans 13 amino acids. The study profiled TCR beta VDJ and CDR3 using genomic DNA as template. TCRdb called the reads again in MiXCR, with one record for every CDR3 protein. The sample records 150,000 to 200,000 distinct CDR3 sequences, less than 60% being singletons.

This TCR was recovered from a human donor with aplastic anemia. This sequence joins TRBV15 and TRBJ2-7; unclear D gene. Sequencing was carried out using sorted CD4+, CD8+, or CD8+CD57+ T cells (not recorded which) from PBMCs. The chain's CDR3 is CATSRAPLDEQYF. The CDR3 bases are TGTGCCACCAGCAGAGCCCCCTTGGACGAGCAGTACTTC.